This T cell receptor (beta chain) was sequenced during a study of graft-versus-host responses after intestinal transplantation. Study-wide findings and caveats: Some GvH clones were seen earlier in gut or blood, suggesting intestinal origin.

Profiling relied on immunoSEQ multiplex PCR, and the TCRdb table lists in-frame clones only, not all of them. Of about 98,000 clones listed, about 83% were seen once; the top ten hold roughly 1.4%. The count of this clone is one. The antigen remains undetermined. The V end lost 7 bases, the J end lost 0 bases, and 12 bases lay between the germline ends. The CDR3 spans 13 residues. Germline CDR1 SQVTM, CDR2 ANQGSEA. The material sequenced was PBMCs, taken 255 days after intestinal transplant. This TCR was recovered from a human patient who received an intestinal transplant, so some T cells may come from the graft donor. The V gene is TRBV29-1, the J gene TRBJ1-1, with a tentative D call TRBD1 (5 bases). The CDR3 bases are TGCAGCGGATCCCAGGGCATGAACACTGAAGCTTTCTTT. Its translation is CSGSQGMNTEAFF.